This T cell receptor beta chain originates from a study of T cell responses to AZD1222 COVID-19 vaccine. V dropped 0 bases and J dropped 6; count of bases not matched to a gene: 5. The CDR3 runs to 15 residues. CDR1 and CDR2 (germline): SGHTA, FQGNSA. Libraries were prepared by immunoSEQ multiplex PCR; TCRdb keeps only in-frame clonotypes and omits some of them. The sample lists approximately 100,000 clones; 75% to 90% were seen once. Study conclusions and caveats: Elevations in Spike-specific TCR breadth and depth followed administration of two AZD1222 doses. Just a handful of AZD1222 recipients were seropositive at baseline. It should be noted that donors were predominantly white British and more often female, and clonal diversity was possibly underestimated. Epitopes outside B.1.351 and B.1.1.7 mutated regions reportedly drew nearly half of spike TCRs.

On this clone: What it binds is unknown.

This sequence originates from an adult in good health. The chain combines TRBV7-2 with TRBJ1-2; TRBD1 agrees at 9 bases. Sequenced here: peripheral blood, sampled on day 0 of AZD1222 vaccination. As DNA, the CDR3 is TGTGCCAGCAGCTTAGCAGGGACAGGGCGAAATGGCTACACCTTC. It codes for CASSLAGTGRNGYTF. Variable domain in full (rest from reference TRBV7-2 and TRBJ1-2): GAGVSQSPSNKVTEKGKDVELRCDPISGHTALYWYRQSLGQGLEFLIYFQGNSAPDKSGLPSDRFSAERTGGSVSTLTIQRTQQEDSAVYLCASSLAGTGRNGYTFGSGTRLTVV.